The T cell receptor beta chain under discussion was sequenced for a study of blood T cells in healthy people across ages. The J segment lost 3 bases and the V segment lost 6 bases, leaving 10 bases of the junction unmatched. The CDR3 is 17 residues long. Per germline, CDR1 MNHEY and CDR2 SMNVEV (reference sequence). Study-wide results and caveats: Naive T cell percentage showed a strong correlation with the diversity of TCR beta. Roughly linearly, TCR beta diversity per million T cells fell as age increased.

As to this clonotype: Its antigen is unidentified.

A J-beta primer mix and a sample-barcoded 5' primer were used in a second PCR of roughly 6 to 11 cycles. Each cDNA was tagged by a template-switch adaptor containing 12 random nucleotides. One entry per CDR3 protein results from TCRdb running MiXCR on the 5' RACE reads. The sample has 550,000 to 700,000 distinct CDR3 sequences; approximately 27% are singletons. The total RNA that was extracted per sample amounted to at least 5 micrograms. Sequencing used blood. The V call is TRBV27, the J call TRBJ2-7; the match to TRBD2 covers 14 bases. The receptor's source is a woman between 65 and 79 years old in good health. The CDR3, as DNA: TGTGCCAGCAGCCCCGGGACTAGCGGGGGCCTGTACTACGAGCAGTACTTC. Protein product: CASSPGTSGGLYYEQYF.